This T cell receptor beta chain was recovered during a study of blood T cell repertoires in COVID-19. In the study overall: The cDNA or gDNA used as material had been derived from T cells, B-cell-depleted T cells, or PBMCs.

A Seattle source enrolled patients during active infection and followed them longitudinally. TCRdb's copy holds only in-frame clones and misses some; the assay was immunoSEQ multiplex PCR. This table has roughly 180,000 clones, around 94% appearing once. Material for sequencing was peripheral blood. This TCR derives from a man between 25 and 39 years old with COVID-19, enrolled during active disease.

CDR3 region: CASSLSRAGANNEQFF. As DNA, the CDR3 is TGTGCCAGCAGTTTATCGCGGGCAGGGGCCAACAATGAGCAGTTCTTC. The chain joins TRBV27 to TRBJ2-1; tentatively, D is TRBD1 (6 bases). Trimming cost V 0 bases and J 5 bases, with 14 bases left between them. This CDR3 region has 16 residues. Germline CDR1 MNHEY, CDR2 SMNVEV (reference sequence).